These T cell receptor beta chains were read from a single sample in a study of cytomegalovirus exposure and HLA in healthy donors. TCRdb keeps only in-frame clones here, not all; method: immunoSEQ multiplex PCR. The sample holds approximately 150,000 clones, approximately 89% seen once. Source material: PBMCs. Receptor source: a man younger than 30 in good health and CMV-seronegative. CDR3s include the opening cysteine and the closing phenylalanine or tryptophan. A D gene is named only where the DNA matches it firmly. Part of the rows lack a size; the others show once, few, many or a class for expanded clones.

clone_size j_call d_call v_call cdr3_nt cdr3_aa
NA TRBJ2-4 TRBD1 TRBV7-2 TGTGCCAGCAGCGCTGACAGGGTTACCAAAAACATTCAGTACTTC CASSADRVTKNIQYF
once TRBJ2-1 TRBD2 TRBV9 TGTGCCAGCAGCGAAAGGACTAGCGGCGGAAATGAGCAGTTCTTC CASSERTSGGNEQFF
NA TRBJ2-1 TRBD2 TRBV9 TGTGCCAGCAGCCTTACTAGCGGGAGGGCCGATTGGAATGAGCAGTTCTTC CASSLTSGRADWNEQFF
few TRBJ1-4 NA TRBV15 TGTGCCACCAGCAGAGCGCGGTCGCCAGAAAAACTGTTTTTT CATSRARSPEKLFF
NA TRBJ2-3 TRBD2 TRBV11-2 TGTGCCAGCAGCTTAATCCTCCTAGCGGGAGGGCTAAGGGAAGATACGCAGTATTTT CASSLILLAGGLREDTQYF
NA TRBJ2-3 TRBD2 TRBV6-4 TGTGCCAGCAGTGACTCGCGGGGGGCCACAGATACGCAGTATTTT CASSDSRGATDTQYF
NA TRBJ1-2 NA TRBV6-6 TGTGCCAGCAGCATGTTTCCTGGCTACACCTTC CASSMFPGYTF
NA TRBJ2-1 TRBD1 TRBV6-5 TGTGCCAGCAGTTACGCCGGGACAGGGGACGCGTATGAGCAGTTCTTC CASSYAGTGDAYEQFF
NA TRBJ1-1 NA TRBV6-1 TGTGCCAGCAAGTCTCCAGGGAACACTGAAGCTTTCTTT CASKSPGNTEAFF
NA TRBJ1-4 TRBD1 TRBV27 TGTGCCAGCAGTTTGAGGGGACAGGGGGGAAAACTGTTTTTT CASSLRGQGGKLFF
NA TRBJ2-3 TRBD2 TRBV7-9 TGTGCCAGCAGCTTTAGCGGGGCCCAGGGGGATACGCAGTATTTT CASSFSGAQGDTQYF
NA TRBJ2-1 NA TRBV30 TGTGCCTGGAGTCTAGGTCCCTACAATGAGCAGTTCTTC CAWSLGPYNEQFF
NA TRBJ2-4 TRBD1 TRBV7-8 TGTGCCAGCAGCTTATTTGTCAGGGGGCAAAACATTCAGTACTTC CASSLFVRGQNIQYF
NA TRBJ1-2 TRBD1 TRBV27 TGTGCCAGCAGTGAGGACAGGGCGCGACCGGGCTACACCTTC CASSEDRARPGYTF
NA TRBJ2-1 TRBD2 TRBV18 TGTGCCAGCTCACCCCCGGGACTAGCGGAGGAGCAGTTCTTC CASSPPGLAEEQFF
NA TRBJ2-7 TRBD1 TRBV27 TGTGCCAGCAGTTTCCAACAGGGGGAAAAAAGCTCCTACGAGCAGTACTTC CASSFQQGEKSSYEQYF
NA TRBJ2-1 TRBD2 TRBV6-6 TGTGCCAGCGGGCTAGCGGGTAATGAGCAGTTCTTC CASGLAGNEQFF
NA TRBJ2-7 NA TRBV21-1 TGTGCCAGCAGATCAGGCTACGAGCAGTACTTC CASRSGYEQYF
NA TRBJ2-5 TRBD2 TRBV5-5 TGTGCCAGCAGCCGGGGACTAGCGGGAGATGAGACCCAGTACTTC CASSRGLAGDETQYF
NA TRBJ2-5 NA TRBV7-9 TGTGCCAGCAGCTTTCTCGACTTGCAAGAGACCCAGTACTTC CASSFLDLQETQYF
NA TRBJ2-6 NA TRBV11-3 TGTGCCAGCAGCCCCAGTGCGGGCTCTGGGGCCAACGTCCTGACTTTC CASSPSAGSGANVLTF
NA TRBJ2-7 TRBD2 TRBV6-5 TGTGCCAGCAGTTACTCTAGCGGGGGGAGGTACGAGCAGTACTTC CASSYSSGGRYEQYF
NA TRBJ2-3 TRBD1 TRBV4-3 TGCGCCAGCAGCCCGGGGACAGGGCTTACAGATACGCAGTATTTT CASSPGTGLTDTQYF
NA TRBJ1-3 NA TRBV2 TGTGCCAGCAGGTCGACAAGCTCTGGAAACACCATATATTTT CASRSTSSGNTIYF
NA TRBJ1-2 TRBD1 TRBV6-1 TGTGCCAGCAGTGAAGCGGGTTTTCAGGGGGGCCATGGCTACACCTTC CASSEAGFQGGHGYTF
NA TRBJ1-5 TRBD1 TRBV11-2 TGTGCCAGCAGCTTAGATGGACAGGGGAAGGTAGGCAATCAGCCCCAGCATTTT CASSLDGQGKVGNQPQHF
NA TRBJ2-7 TRBD2 TRBV6-5 TGTGCCAGCAGAAGGGGACTAGTTTCCTACGAGCAGTACTTC CASRRGLVSYEQYF
NA TRBJ1-1 NA TRBV7-3 TGTGCCAGCAGCAAGGGGCAGGGCGACACTGAAGCTTTCTTT CASSKGQGDTEAFF
NA TRBJ1-2 TRBD1 TRBV5-4 TGTGCCAGCAGCTTGGGCGGACAGGGGCCGGGGAACTATGGCTACACCTTC CASSLGGQGPGNYGYTF
NA TRBJ2-7 TRBD1 TRBV7-9 TGTGCCAGCAGCTTAGGGGCGGGACAGGGCCACGAGCAGTACTTC CASSLGAGQGHEQYF